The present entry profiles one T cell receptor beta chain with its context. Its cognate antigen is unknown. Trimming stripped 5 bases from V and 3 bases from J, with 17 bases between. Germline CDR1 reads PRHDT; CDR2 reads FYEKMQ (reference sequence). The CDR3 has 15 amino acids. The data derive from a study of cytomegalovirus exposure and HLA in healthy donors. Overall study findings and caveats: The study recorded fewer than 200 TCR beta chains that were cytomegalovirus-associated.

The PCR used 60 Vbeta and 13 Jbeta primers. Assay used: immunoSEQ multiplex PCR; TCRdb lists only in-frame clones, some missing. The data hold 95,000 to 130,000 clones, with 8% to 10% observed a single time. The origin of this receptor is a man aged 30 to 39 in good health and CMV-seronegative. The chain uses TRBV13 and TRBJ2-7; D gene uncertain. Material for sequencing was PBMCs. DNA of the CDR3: TGTGCCAGCAGCGCGGCCCCCGATGGGTACTACGAGCAGTACTTC. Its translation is CASSAAPDGYYEQYF.